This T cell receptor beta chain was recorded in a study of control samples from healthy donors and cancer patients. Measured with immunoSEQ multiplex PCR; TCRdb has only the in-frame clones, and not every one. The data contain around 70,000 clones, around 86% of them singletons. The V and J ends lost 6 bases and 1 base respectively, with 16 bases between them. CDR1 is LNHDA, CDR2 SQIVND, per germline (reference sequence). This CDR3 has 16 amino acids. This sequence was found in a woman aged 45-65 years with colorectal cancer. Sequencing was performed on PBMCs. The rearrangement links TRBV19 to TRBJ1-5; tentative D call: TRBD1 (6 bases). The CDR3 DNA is TGTGCCAGTAGGGCTACAGGGTATGGAAGCAATCAGCCCCAGCATTTT. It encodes CASRATGYGSNQPQHF.